Below, 7 T cell receptor beta chains from the same sample are listed, as sequenced in a study of T-cell memory formation after mild COVID-19. TCRdb fed the 5' RACE reads into MiXCR, producing one record per CDR3 protein. The data hold under 110,000 distinct CDR3 sequences, with around 12% observed a single time. The material sequenced was PBMCs or a T cell subset sorted from them (not recorded which). Receptors were obtained from an adult woman who had mild COVID-19 (a few samples of this study predate the infection). Cell type and time point are not known.

The chain is built from TRBV30 and TRBJ1-1, with D maybe TRBD1 (6 bases). There are 15 residues in the CDR3. Germline V lookup: CDR1 GTSNPN, CDR2 SVGIG (reference sequence). Trimming cost V 2 bases and J 0 bases, with 13 bases left between them. The CDR3: CAWSLQGLLNTEAFF. Written as DNA, the CDR3 is TGTGCCTGGAGTCTGCAGGGGCTTCTGAACACTGAAGCTTTCTTT.

The V gene is TRBV5-1, the J gene TRBJ2-1; D is uncertain. This CDR3 region has 14 residues. Trimming shortened V by 5 bases and J by 3 bases, and 12 bases separated the two germline ends. The germline gives CDR1 SGHRS, CDR2 YFSETQ. DNA of the CDR3: TGCGCCAGCAGACCTACGCCCATCTACAATGAGCAGTTCTTC. Encoded protein: CASRPTPIYNEQFF.

The V call is TRBV7-9, the J call TRBJ1-1; D call uncertain. The CDR3 is 12 residues long. The germline V gene encodes CDR1 SEHNR and CDR2 FQNEAQ (reference sequence). Trimming removed 1 base from V and 6 bases from J, with 6 bases in between. The chain's CDR3 is CASSLGVPEAFF. The CDR3 nucleotides read TGTGCCAGCAGCTTAGGAGTGCCTGAAGCTTTCTTT.

This clonotype turned up a few times. The chain uses TRBV7-9 and TRBJ2-2; D is uncertain. The V gene lost 4 bases and the J gene lost 2 bases, with 5 bases spanning the gap. The CDR3 runs 13 residues. Germline V gives CDR1 SEHNR, CDR2 FQNEAQ (reference sequence). CDR3 residues: CASSWGNTGELFF. The CDR3 DNA follows: TGTGCCAGCAGCTGGGGAAACACCGGGGAGCTGTTTTTT.

This clonotype was counted many times. A read error may produce the germline difference seen at one junction end. The chain has TRBV7-7 and TRBJ2-7; D is undetermined. The CDR3 is made up of 13 amino acids. Germline V CDR1 and CDR2: SSHAT, FNYEAQ (reference sequence). This CDR3 is CASSFGPSYEQYF. CDR3 DNA: TGTGCTAGCAGCTTTGGACCTTCCTACGAGCAGTACTTC.

This clonotype was detected only a few times. The V and J genes are TRBV7-9 and TRBJ2-1, with D perhaps being TRBD1 or TRBD2 (5 bases each). The CDR3 has 15 residues. The germline V gene encodes CDR1 SEHNR and CDR2 FQNEAQ (reference sequence). The V end was cut by 4 bases, the J end by 4 bases, with 14 bases between. Here the CDR3 reads CASSSPGTAYNEQFF. The CDR3 nucleotides are TGTGCCAGCAGCTCCCCCGGGACCGCTTACAATGAGCAGTTCTTC.

The chain employs TRBV7-3 and TRBJ1-1, with 9 bases that match TRBD1. The V gene's germline CDR1 is SGHTA and CDR2 FQGTGA. V shed 5 bases, J shed 6 bases, and the junction held 7 bases outside the gene matches. The CDR3 runs to 14 residues. DNA for the CDR3: TGTGCCAGCAGCATGGGGACAGGGAGACCTGAAGCTTTCTTT. Protein sequence: CASSMGTGRPEAFF.